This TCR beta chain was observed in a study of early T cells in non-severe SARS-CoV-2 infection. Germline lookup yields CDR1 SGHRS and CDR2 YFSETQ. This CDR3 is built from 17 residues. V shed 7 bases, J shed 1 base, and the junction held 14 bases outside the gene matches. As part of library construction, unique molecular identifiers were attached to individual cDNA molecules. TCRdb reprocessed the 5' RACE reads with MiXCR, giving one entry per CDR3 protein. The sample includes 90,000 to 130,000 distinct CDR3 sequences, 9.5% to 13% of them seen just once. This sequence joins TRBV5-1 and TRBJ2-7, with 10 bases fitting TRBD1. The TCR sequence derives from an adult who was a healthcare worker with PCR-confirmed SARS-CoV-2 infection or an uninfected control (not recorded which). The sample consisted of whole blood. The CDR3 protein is CASGRGTGDVGSYEQYF. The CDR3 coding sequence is TGCGCCAGCGGAAGAGGGACAGGGGACGTAGGATCCTACGAGCAGTACTTC.